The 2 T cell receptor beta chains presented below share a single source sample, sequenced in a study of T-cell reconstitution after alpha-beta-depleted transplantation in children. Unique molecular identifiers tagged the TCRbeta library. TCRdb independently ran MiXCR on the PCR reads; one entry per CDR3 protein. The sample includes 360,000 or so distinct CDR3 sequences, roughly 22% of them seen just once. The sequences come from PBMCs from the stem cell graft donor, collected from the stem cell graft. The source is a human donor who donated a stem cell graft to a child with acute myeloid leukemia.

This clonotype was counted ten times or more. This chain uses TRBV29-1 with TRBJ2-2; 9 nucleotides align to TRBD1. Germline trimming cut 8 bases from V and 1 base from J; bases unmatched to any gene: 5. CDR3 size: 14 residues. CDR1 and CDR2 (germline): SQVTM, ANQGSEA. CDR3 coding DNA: TGCAGCTTACGGACAGGGGAGAACACCGGGGAGCTGTTTTTT. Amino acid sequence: CSLRTGENTGELFF.

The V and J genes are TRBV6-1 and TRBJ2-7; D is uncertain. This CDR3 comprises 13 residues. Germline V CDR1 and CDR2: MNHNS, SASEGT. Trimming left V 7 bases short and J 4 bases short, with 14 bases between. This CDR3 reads CASMQRTLYEQYF. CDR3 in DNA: TGTGCCAGCATGCAGCGAACCCTGTACGAGCAGTACTTC.